The sequence of this T cell receptor beta chain was determined in a study of cytomegalovirus exposure and HLA in healthy donors (TCRdb year 2017). Regarding the complete study: An earlier analysis of some 500 of the donors reported about 250 Gb of sequence data and around 110 million unique TCR beta sequences from 150 million to 200 million T cells. Alongside the repertoire data, information on donor age, sex, ethnicity and CMV serostatus was compiled. The T cell repertoires of about 700 subjects were profiled by immunosequencing and related to cytomegalovirus serostatus. The number of donors typed differed by locus, with about 629-640 for A, B, C, DRB1 and DQB1, roughly 520 for DQA1, 600 to 610 for DPA1, and 450 to 480 for DPB1. To study patterns of TCR occurrence, a later analysis re-analyzed previously published TCR beta repertoires from around 660 donors and added high-resolution HLA genotyping. A separate validation cohort of roughly 120 different subjects was used in addition to the approximately 670-subject first cohort. An early release that covered more than 550 HLA-typed donors contained about 300 gigabases of sequencing data and 75 million to 100 million unique TCR sequences. An earlier analysis of about 620 of the donors applied high-throughput TCR beta sequencing to assess whether each TCR beta V gene segment acted as functional or pseudogenic. Rather than using new phenotypic data, the later analysis identified candidate immune exposures from TCR beta sequences and from how often those sequences occurred across donors. To predict cytomegalovirus infection status, the study combined high-throughput TCR immunosequencing, statistical association of individual TCRs with disease status, and machine learning. Roughly five DR-DQ haplotypes were treated as single units for association and clustering because of strong linkage in the cohort. A later genetic analysis used genome-wide SNP genotypes for about three fifths of the 666 donors, treating that subset as a discovery cohort. The aim of the study was to test whether cataloging public T cell receptors could identify signatures of past pathogen exposure. Across some 400 genotyped donors of the cohort, an average of about 240,000 unique TCR beta nucleotide sequences per donor were sequenced, and 15% to 20% of those sequences were non-productive. Among the roughly 430 genotyped donors, around 81% belonged to the genetic ancestry cluster associated with self-reported Caucasian donors. All discovery cohort repertoires had been generated using a single sequencing platform. Both class I and class II loci were covered by HLA typing, at four-digit resolution. Overall study results and their limits: Because HLA typing was unavailable for some donors at each locus, only the typed subset was used in association tests. A later analysis reported that several top co-occurrence clusters appeared linked to parvovirus B19, influenza, CMV and Epstein-Barr virus. In a later analysis, HLA-associated TCR beta chains were found to be more clonally expanded and to have lower generation probabilities than equally common non-associated chains. Presence/absence analyses assumed roughly uniform sequencing depth across donors, an assumption that may not hold. Most TCR sequences were observed very rarely across donors, whereas some public TCRs were present in many individuals. Some IMGT-functional V segments, including TRBV6-2 and TRBV6-3, could not be told apart with the 87-base-pair reads, so those segments were excluded. Only TCR beta chains were sequenced in this cohort, and the absence of alpha or paired-chain data limited detectable features. In a later analysis, TCR association rates were found to vary across HLA loci, with the most associated TCRs seen for DRB1 alleles and the fewest for HLA-C alleles. The study gave a list of 150 to 200 TCR beta chains associated with cytomegalovirus. Correlated functional status among segregating V segments might be attributable to linkage disequilibrium, but an unknown experimental factor could not be ruled out. Compared with the roughly 670-donor mean, donors in an Asian-associated ancestry cluster had fewer N-insertions in productive TCRs, according to a later genetic analysis. The authors suggested that the approach could potentially be extended to other disease states and immunological phenotypes. Most CMV-associated TCR beta chains appeared to be HLA-restricted in a later analysis, and the HLA associations seemed to be driven largely by CMV exposure. An earlier analysis of several hundred of the donors showed that most TCR beta V segments appeared in productive rearrangements either about 87% or about 30% of the time, which broadly matched IMGT annotations. A cluster of highly shared sequence variants was judged likely to be a technical artifact of the sequencing pipeline. CMV serostatus was the only immune exposure information available for the cohort. Because counts were too low, roughly 18 rarely observed V segments, including chromosome 9 orphons, were left out of the earlier analysis of approximately 580 of the donors. A few of the identified cytomegalovirus-associated TCR beta chains were confirmed in vitro to be specific for cytomegalovirus antigens. In both the original and validation cohorts, the classifier was reported to diagnose cytomegalovirus status with high specificity and sensitivity. V-gene and J-gene trimming of TCR beta chains was associated with a missense DCLRE1C variant in a later genetic analysis, and the association was replicated in an independent cohort. A further reported finding was that TCR beta sequences accurately predicted the HLA-A and HLA-B alleles for most subjects in the first cohort. Assigning TCR associations to individual alleles was difficult when HLA alleles, especially DR and DQ, strongly co-occurred. A later analysis associated around 16,000 TCR beta sequences with specific HLA alleles at a false discovery rate of 0.05.

In this sample, this clone turned up a few times. Its antigen remains undetermined. Per-base quality was not reported, and no clone a single base away is much larger than it. V is reduced by 3 bases and J by 1 base, leaving a spacing of 9 bases between them. The CDR3 sequence holds 14 residues, the cysteine and phenylalanine included. Only CDR3 DNA remains: 42 bases, in frame from the first base. Looking up the germline V gene yields CDR1 KGHSH and CDR2 LQKENI. Library prep was done by the immunoSEQ multiplex PCR assay. The multiplex PCR relied on a mix of 60 forward primers for TCR Vbeta segments and 13 reverse primers for TCR Jbeta segments. The CDR3 region of rearranged TCR beta genes was amplified from genomic DNA with a multiplex PCR assay. On the Illumina HiSeq System, the amplified TCR beta libraries were sequenced as 87-base-pair reads. Processing in the source paper ran as follows. In a later analysis, 77 million or so unique TCR beta chains were counted across the roughly 670 repertoires, and roughly 10 million of these chains were shared by at least two donors. A nearest-neighbor algorithm error-corrected the raw reads and collapsed the reads into unique sequences, merging closely related sequences to remove PCR and sequencing errors. CDR3 sequences were aligned to IMGT reference sequences to assign V, D and J gene segments. Each retained sequence needed at least a six-nucleotide match to both a V gene segment and a J gene segment. A rearrangement was called productive if the CDR3 had no stop codons and remained in frame with V and J, and every other rearrangement was called non-productive. CDR3 was defined according to IMGT convention as the region running from the second conserved V-encoded cysteine to the conserved J-encoded phenylalanine. Sequences without an unambiguous match to a single V gene segment were excluded from the earlier analysis of about 630 of the donors. In an earlier analysis of approximately 590 of the donors, V segments were called functional above 56.7% productive rearrangements and were called segregating when the between-donor standard deviation exceeded 5%. A statistical classification framework was built for diagnosing cytomegalovirus status from the catalog of TCR beta chain sequences. In a later analysis, TCR nucleotide sequences were compared against IMGT/GENE-DB human TR gene sequences so that V and J genes could be assigned. A later analysis assigned CDR3 sequences and most-parsimonious VDJ recombination scenarios with the TCRdist pipeline. In a later analysis, every TCR beta chain was defined by the combination of its CDR3 amino acid sequence and its V-gene family, and reads without a unique V-gene family were dropped. A later analysis removed roughly 590 highly shared, low-generation-probability nucleotide sequences to deal with suspected cross-contamination and a sequencing artifact. In a later analysis, a clonal expansion index was calculated for each public chain from normalized within-repertoire ranks of inferred template counts. A later analysis computed generation probabilities with a VDJ recombination model fitted to out-of-frame rearrangements, and checked the results against IGoR. In a later analysis, TCR-TCR, TCR-HLA and TCR-CMV co-occurrence was scored with hypergeometric tests, and a repertoire-size bias correction was applied to TCR pairs. In a later analysis, false discovery rates were estimated by permuting HLA or CMV assignments 20 times. In a later analysis, co-occurring TCRs were grouped with DBSCAN, and TCRdist sequence similarity was added when clustering was performed within HLA-allele-positive subsets. Repertoires with fewer than 30,000 or more than 120,000 public chains, plus five repertoires with anomalous nucleotide sharing, were excluded from co-occurrence clustering. TCRdb re-hosts the immuneACCESS table, in-frame sequences only. Its copies lack some clones; in the studies checked, an unresolved V gene accounts for under half of them, and the cause for the rest is not known. V and J calls plus clone size are reproduced from that table; the DNA served to infer D and trimming. Counted in this sample were roughly 150,000 clones; 75% of them appeared once. Together, the top ten hold roughly 12% of the sample.

The cohort was made up of 666 healthy bone marrow donors. Cohort members were all nominally healthy when sampled, although unrecorded immune exposures were likely present. The donor tested CMV seropositive, placing the donor among the 289 seropositive members of the cohort. A peripheral blood sample was provided by each donor, and peripheral blood mononuclear cells were used for TCR beta sequencing. Genomic DNA extraction from the blood cell samples was performed with the Qiagen DNeasy Blood Extraction Kit. The TCR was taken from a man aged 18 to 30 in good health and CMV-seropositive. Sequencing was done on a sample of PBMCs. The chain joins TRBV18 to TRBJ1-1; the D gene is not confidently resolved. The encoded CDR3 is CASSPSSGNTEAFF. The sequenced DNA is TGTGCCAGCTCACCGTCCAGCGGGAACACTGAAGCTTTCTTT.